Listed below are T cell receptor beta chains from one sample, sequenced in a study of blood T cell repertoires in COVID-19. Here immunoSEQ multiplex PCR was the method, and the copy in TCRdb shows in-frame clones only, minus some. Found here are approximately 300,000 clones, 88% of them singletons; the top ten hold 4%. Sequenced: peripheral blood. These receptors were taken from a woman in her fifties or sixties with active or convalescent COVID-19. Each CDR3 is given with its conserved first and last residue. A D gene is named only where the DNA matches it firmly. The size field is filled for only some rows; it gives once, few, many or a size class.

V gene	J gene	D gene	clone size	CDR3 protein	CDR3 DNA
TRBV6-2/TRBV6-3	TRBJ2-7	.	.	CASSPPREQYF	TGTGCCAGCAGTCCCCCTAGGGAGCAGTACTTC
TRBV5-1	TRBJ2-1	TRBD2	.	CASKPTSGGWYNEQFF	TGCGCCAGCAAACCGACTAGCGGGGGTTGGTACAATGAGCAGTTCTTC
TRBV10-3	TRBJ1-2	TRBD1	few	CASLGDREIGGYTF	TGTGCCTCTCTTGGGGACAGGGAAATAGGGGGCTACACCTTC
TRBV5-1	TRBJ2-1	TRBD2	.	CASSLMSGGANEQFF	TGCGCCAGCAGCTTAATGAGCGGGGGGGCCAATGAGCAGTTCTTC
TRBV9	TRBJ2-2	.	.	CASSVGSGEGTGELFF	TGTGCCAGCAGCGTAGGATCGGGAGAGGGCACCGGGGAGCTGTTTTTT
TRBV30	TRBJ1-3	.	.	CAWSHQTQGNTIYF	TGTGCCTGGAGCCACCAGACGCAGGGGAACACCATATATTTT
TRBV11-2	TRBJ2-2	.	.	CASTKYTYTGELFF	TGTGCCAGCACCAAATACACCTACACCGGGGAGCTGTTTTTT
TRBV4-2	TRBJ2-7	.	.	CASSQDLSGSYEQYF	TGTGCCAGCAGCCAAGATCTTAGCGGCTCCTACGAGCAGTACTTC
TRBV5-1	TRBJ2-7	.	.	CASIPYYGAYEQYF	TGCGCCAGCATTCCGTACTACGGGGCCTACGAGCAGTACTTC
TRBV5-1	TRBJ1-4	.	.	CASSSREATNEKLFF	TGCGCCAGCAGCTCCAGGGAGGCAACTAATGAAAAACTGTTTTTT
TRBV19	TRBJ1-6	.	.	CASSITGNNSPLHF	TGTGCCAGTAGTATTACAGGGAACAATTCACCCCTCCACTTT
TRBV7-2	TRBJ2-2	TRBD2	.	CASSAGTSGGFGELFF	TGTGCCAGCAGCGCCGGGACTAGCGGGGGGTTCGGGGAGCTGTTTTTT
TRBV19	TRBJ2-2	TRBD2	.	CASSIGLAGTGELFF	TGTGCCAGTAGTATAGGACTAGCGGGAACCGGGGAGCTGTTTTTT
TRBV28	TRBJ2-3	TRBD1	.	CASSFPRTGGADTQYF	TGTGCCAGCAGTTTTCCGAGGACAGGGGGCGCAGATACGCAGTATTTT
TRBV30	TRBJ1-6	.	.	CAWSIDNTENNSPLHF	TGTGCCTGGAGTATTGATAATACAGAGAATAATTCACCCCTCCACTTT
TRBV6-5	TRBJ1-6	.	once	CASSGESSYNSPLHF	TGTGCCAGCAGCGGGGAGAGCTCCTATAATTCACCCCTCCACTTT
TRBV6-2/TRBV6-3	TRBJ2-1	.	.	CASSYRSYNEQFF	TGTGCCAGCAGTTACCGCAGTTACAATGAGCAGTTCTTC
TRBV5-5	TRBJ1-1	.	.	CASSLVPREAFF	TGTGCCAGCAGCTTGGTGCCCAGGGAAGCTTTCTTT
TRBV19	TRBJ2-5	.	.	CASSIISRGQVRETQYF	TGTGCCAGTAGTATCATCTCCAGGGGCCAGGTTAGGGAGACCCAGTACTTC
TRBV28	TRBJ1-2	.	few	CASSLYQGRDGYTF	TGTGCCAGCAGTTTATACCAGGGGCGTGATGGCTACACCTTC
TRBV2	TRBJ2-5	.	once	CASLALETQYF	TGTGCCAGCCTGGCCCTGGAGACCCAGTACTTC
TRBV13	TRBJ2-2	.	.	CASSLAGQDTGELFF	TGTGCCAGCAGCTTAGCAGGCCAGGACACCGGGGAGCTGTTTTTT
TRBV7-9	TRBJ1-3	.	.	CASSLRRGLTNTIYF	TGTGCCAGCAGCTTAAGGAGGGGCCTGACAAACACCATATATTTT
TRBV3-1/TRBV3-2	TRBJ2-7	TRBD1	.	CASSPVTMTGGNEQYF	TGTGCCAGCAGCCCAGTCACTATGACAGGGGGCAACGAGCAGTACTTC
TRBV27	TRBJ2-1	.	.	CASSKDPSGWVDNEQFF	TGTGCCAGCAGCAAAGACCCGTCGGGGTGGGTCGACAATGAGCAGTTCTTC
TRBV15	TRBJ1-4	TRBD1	.	CATSRDRIWGRGEKNEKLFF	TGTGCCACCAGCAGAGATCGGATTTGGGGCAGGGGGGAAAAAAATGAAAAACTGTTTTTT
TRBV29-1	TRBJ2-7	TRBD2	.	CSAGGQSYEQYF	TGCAGTGCGGGGGGCCAGTCCTACGAGCAGTACTTC
TRBV29-1	TRBJ2-7	TRBD1	few	CSVARGMDEQYF	TGCAGCGTGGCCAGGGGGATGGACGAGCAGTACTTC
TRBV3-1/TRBV3-2	TRBJ1-1	TRBD1	.	CASSRPGQGDTEAFF	TGTGCCAGCAGCCGCCCGGGACAGGGGGACACTGAAGCTTTCTTT
TRBV7-9	TRBJ1-5	TRBD1	.	CASSLGQGAGNQPQHF	TGTGCCAGCAGCTTAGGGCAGGGGGCTGGCAATCAGCCCCAGCATTTT
TRBV6-1	TRBJ2-7	.	.	CASSESVFLQYF	TGTGCCAGCAGTGAAAGCGTTTTCTTGCAGTACTTC
TRBV9	TRBJ2-1	.	few	CASSGAGAGNEQFF	TGTGCCAGCTCAGGGGCGGGAGCGGGCAATGAGCAGTTCTTC
TRBV7-8	TRBJ1-3	TRBD1	.	CASSFFGQASGNTIYF	TGTGCCAGCAGCTTTTTCGGACAGGCCTCTGGAAACACCATATATTTT
TRBV7-2	TRBJ2-3	.	.	CASTQAWATDTQYF	TGTGCCAGCACACAAGCATGGGCTACAGATACGCAGTATTTT
TRBV28	TRBJ1-2	.	.	CASSLRAIANYGYTF	TGTGCCAGCAGCCTCAGGGCCATAGCTAACTATGGCTACACCTTC
TRBV4-3	TRBJ2-3	TRBD1	.	CASSPGNRDRGGRMDTQYF	TGCGCCAGCAGCCCAGGGAACCGGGACAGGGGAGGTCGGATGGATACGCAGTATTTT
TRBV10-3	TRBJ1-2	.	.	CAISSGDGYGYTF	TGTGCCATCAGTTCTGGAGACGGCTATGGCTACACCTTC
TRBV30	TRBJ1-1	.	.	CAWTNPAVPNTEAFF	TGTGCCTGGACCAACCCGGCGGTACCAAACACTGAAGCTTTCTTT
TRBV7-2	TRBJ1-1	.	once	CASSLGHANTEAFF	TGTGCCAGCAGCTTAGGACATGCGAACACTGAAGCTTTCTTT
TRBV12-5	TRBJ1-5	TRBD1	.	CASGTGQGAFQPQHF	TGTGCTAGTGGCACGGGACAGGGGGCATTCCAGCCCCAGCATTTT
TRBV4-3	TRBJ2-2	.	.	CASSQASGLSRTDSGELFF	TGCGCCAGCAGCCAAGCGAGCGGGTTATCCCGAACCGACTCCGGGGAGCTGTTTTTT
TRBV18	TRBJ2-2	.	.	CASSLQDTGELFF	TGTGCCAGCTCACTACAGGACACCGGGGAGCTGTTTTTT
TRBV27	TRBJ2-7	TRBD1	few	CASSFFSGQGNEQYF	TGTGCCAGCAGTTTTTTTTCCGGACAGGGAAACGAGCAGTACTTC
TRBV2	TRBJ2-7	TRBD2	once	CASSEFSGGSYEQYF	TGTGCCAGCAGTGAATTTAGCGGGGGATCCTACGAGCAGTACTTC
TRBV30	TRBJ1-1	.	.	CAWSPKGMAFF	TGTGCCTGGAGCCCTAAGGGGATGGCTTTCTTT
TRBV11-2	TRBJ2-1	TRBD2	.	CASTSLAGVGDEQFF	TGTGCCAGCACCTCACTAGCGGGAGTGGGGGATGAGCAGTTCTTC
TRBV4-3	TRBJ1-2	TRBD1	.	CASSQDSTGGGYTF	TGCGCCAGCAGCCAAGATTCTACAGGGGGTGGCTACACCTTC
TRBV27	TRBJ2-7	.	.	CASSLYRADNYEQYF	TGTGCCAGCAGTTTATACAGGGCAGATAACTACGAGCAGTACTTC
TRBV5-1	TRBJ2-7	TRBD1	.	CASSPRITGVEQYF	TGCGCCAGCAGCCCCCGCATCACAGGGGTCGAGCAGTACTTC
TRBV28	TRBJ2-5	.	.	CASSRGETQYF	TGTGCCAGCAGTCGGGGGGAGACCCAGTACTTC
TRBV7-2	TRBJ2-5	TRBD2	many	CASSPRTSGGGETQYF	TGTGCCAGCAGCCCGCGGACTAGCGGGGGGGGTGAGACCCAGTACTTC
TRBV19	TRBJ2-7	TRBD1	.	CASRDRDNEQYF	TGTGCCAGTAGGGACAGGGACAACGAGCAGTACTTC
TRBV6-5	TRBJ1-5	.	.	CASRPREGRDQPQHF	TGTGCCAGCAGACCCAGGGAGGGCAGAGATCAGCCCCAGCATTTT
TRBV4-1	TRBJ1-2	.	few	CASSQGEGGYGYTF	TGCGCCAGCAGCCAAGGGGAGGGGGGCTATGGCTACACCTTC
TRBV9	TRBJ1-6	TRBD1	once	CASSVAQGARGPLHF	TGTGCCAGCAGCGTAGCCCAGGGGGCGAGGGGTCCCCTCCACTTT